Given below is one T cell receptor (beta chain) in context. Its cognate antigen is unknown. Clones were read by immunoSEQ multiplex PCR, and TCRdb kept only the in-frame ones, dropping some. There are roughly 58,000 clones in the sample; around 85% occur only once, and approximately 0.76% lies in the top ten. These data originate in a study of OX40 agonist ivuxolimab in advanced cancers. Study-level results: Compared with others, partial responders at 0.1-3.0 mg/kg displayed clonal expansion among the lowest.

The V and J ends lost 4 bases and 5 bases respectively, with 15 bases between them. The CDR3 is made up of 14 amino acids. Germline CDR1 is SGHDT and CDR2 is YYEEEE. The sample was CD4+ or CD8+ T cells sorted from blood, taken in a trial of the OX40 agonist ivuxolimab. The genes are TRBV5-6 and TRBJ2-5; maybe TRBD2 (6 bases). The clonotype was recovered from an adult with an advanced solid tumor such as melanoma, head and neck, liver or kidney cancer. The CDR3 DNA sequence: TGTGCCAGCAGCCCTGGAGGGGTCGGGGAGACCCAGTACTTC. Amino acids: CASSPGGVGETQYF.